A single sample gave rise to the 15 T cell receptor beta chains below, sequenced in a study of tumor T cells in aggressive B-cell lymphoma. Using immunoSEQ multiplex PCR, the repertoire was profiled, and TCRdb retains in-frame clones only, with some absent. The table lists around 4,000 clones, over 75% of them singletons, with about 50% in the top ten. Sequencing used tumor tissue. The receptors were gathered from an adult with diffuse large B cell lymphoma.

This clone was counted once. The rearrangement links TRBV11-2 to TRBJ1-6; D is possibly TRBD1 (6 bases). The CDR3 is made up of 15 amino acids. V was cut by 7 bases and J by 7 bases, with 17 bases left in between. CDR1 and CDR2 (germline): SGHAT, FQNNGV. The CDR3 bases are TGTGCCAGCACCCTTAGAATGGACAGCAATTCACCCCTCCACTTT. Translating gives CASTLRMDSNSPLHF.

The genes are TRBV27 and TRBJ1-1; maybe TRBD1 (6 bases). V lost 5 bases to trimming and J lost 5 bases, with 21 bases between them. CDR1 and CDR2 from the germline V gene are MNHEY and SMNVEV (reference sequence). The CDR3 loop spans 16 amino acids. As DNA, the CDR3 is TGTGCCAGCAGTCCTGAGGGGGGGTGGGTGGTTACTGAAGCTTTCTTT. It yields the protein CASSPEGGWVVTEAFF.

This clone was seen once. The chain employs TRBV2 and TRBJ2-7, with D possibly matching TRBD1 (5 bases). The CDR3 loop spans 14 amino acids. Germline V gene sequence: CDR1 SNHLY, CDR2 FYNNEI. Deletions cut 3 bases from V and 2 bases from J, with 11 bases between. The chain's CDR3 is CASSDQGVAYEQYF. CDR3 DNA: TGTGCCAGCAGTGACCAAGGGGTGGCCTACGAGCAGTACTTC.

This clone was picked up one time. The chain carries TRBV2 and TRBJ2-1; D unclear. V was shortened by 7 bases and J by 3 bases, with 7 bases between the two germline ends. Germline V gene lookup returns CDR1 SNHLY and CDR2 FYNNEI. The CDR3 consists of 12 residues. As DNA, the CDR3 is TGTGCCAGCAATGACCGCTACAATGAGCAGTTCTTC. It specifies CASNDRYNEQFF.

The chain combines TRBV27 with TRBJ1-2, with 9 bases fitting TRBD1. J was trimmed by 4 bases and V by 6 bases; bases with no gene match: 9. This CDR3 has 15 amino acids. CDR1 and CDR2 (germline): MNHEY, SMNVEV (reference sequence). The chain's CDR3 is CASRLRGTGRYGYTF. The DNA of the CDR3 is TGTGCCAGCAGATTACGCGGGACAGGGCGCTATGGCTACACCTTC.

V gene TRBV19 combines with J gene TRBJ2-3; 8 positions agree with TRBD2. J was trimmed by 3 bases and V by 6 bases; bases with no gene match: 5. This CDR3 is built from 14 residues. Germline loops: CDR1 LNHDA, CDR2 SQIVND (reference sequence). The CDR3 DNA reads TGTGCCAGTAGCCCGGGACTAGGGACAGATACGCAGTATTTT. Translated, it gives CASSPGLGTDTQYF.

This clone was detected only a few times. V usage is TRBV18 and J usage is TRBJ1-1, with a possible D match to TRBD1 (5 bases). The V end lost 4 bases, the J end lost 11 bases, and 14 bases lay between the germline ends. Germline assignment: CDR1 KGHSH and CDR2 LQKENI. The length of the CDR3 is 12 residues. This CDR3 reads CASSRGGEDAFF. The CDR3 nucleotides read TGTGCCAGCTCACGGGGGGGAGAGGATGCTTTCTTT.

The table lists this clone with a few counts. This chain's CDR3 is CASKLIGGGGEETQYF. CDR3 sequence (DNA): TGCGCCAGCAAACTAATAGGCGGCGGGGGTGAAGAGACCCAGTACTTC. V gene TRBV5-1 combines with J gene TRBJ2-5, with 7 bases fitting TRBD2. Germline CDR1 is SGHRS and CDR2 is YFSETQ. The CDR3 extends over 16 amino acids. With V trimmed by 6 bases and J by 3 bases, 14 bases remained unmatched.

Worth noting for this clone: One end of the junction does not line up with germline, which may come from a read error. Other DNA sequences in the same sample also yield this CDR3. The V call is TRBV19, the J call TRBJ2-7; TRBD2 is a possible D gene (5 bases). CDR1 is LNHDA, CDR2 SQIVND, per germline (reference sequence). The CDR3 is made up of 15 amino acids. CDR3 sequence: CASSSFLGGRYEQYF. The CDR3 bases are TGTGCCAGTAGTTCCTTCCTCGGAGGCCGCTACGAGCAATACTTC.

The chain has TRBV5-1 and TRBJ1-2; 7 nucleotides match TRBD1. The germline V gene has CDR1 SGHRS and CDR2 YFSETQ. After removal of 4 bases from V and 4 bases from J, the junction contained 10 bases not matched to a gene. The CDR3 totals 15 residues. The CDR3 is CASSPQTGSLYGYTF. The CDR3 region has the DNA TGCGCCAGCAGCCCCCAGACAGGGAGCCTCTATGGCTACACCTTC.

CDR3 coding DNA: TGCGCCAGCAGCTCCGGGACTAGCGGGAGGGCCCTCTCCGGGGAGCTGTTTTTT. Amino acids: CASSSGTSGRALSGELFF. V and J are TRBV5-1 and TRBJ2-2, with 16 bases fitting TRBD2. The V segment lost 3 bases and the J segment 6 bases; nucleotides outside the gene matches: 8. The CDR3 totals 18 residues. CDR1 is SGHRS, CDR2 YFSETQ, per germline.

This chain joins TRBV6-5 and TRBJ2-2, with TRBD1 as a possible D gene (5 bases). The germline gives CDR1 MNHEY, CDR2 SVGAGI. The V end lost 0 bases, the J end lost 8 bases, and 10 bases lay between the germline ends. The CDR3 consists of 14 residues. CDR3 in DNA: TGTGCCAGCAGTTACTCGATAGGGGTTGGGGAGCTGTTTTTT. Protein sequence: CASSYSIGVGELFF.

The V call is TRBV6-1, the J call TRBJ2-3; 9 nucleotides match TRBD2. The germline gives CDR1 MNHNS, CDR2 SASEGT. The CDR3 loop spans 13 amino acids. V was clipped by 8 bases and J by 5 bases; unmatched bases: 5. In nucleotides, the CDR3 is TGTGCCAGCGAGGGACTAGCTATAGATACGCAGTATTTT. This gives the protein CASEGLAIDTQYF.

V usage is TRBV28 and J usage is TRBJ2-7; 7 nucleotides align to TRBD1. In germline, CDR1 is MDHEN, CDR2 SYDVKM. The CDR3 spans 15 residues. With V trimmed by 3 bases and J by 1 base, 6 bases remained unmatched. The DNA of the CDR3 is TGTGCCAGCAGTTTCATGGGACAGAATTCCTACGAGCAGTACTTC. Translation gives CASSFMGQNSYEQYF.

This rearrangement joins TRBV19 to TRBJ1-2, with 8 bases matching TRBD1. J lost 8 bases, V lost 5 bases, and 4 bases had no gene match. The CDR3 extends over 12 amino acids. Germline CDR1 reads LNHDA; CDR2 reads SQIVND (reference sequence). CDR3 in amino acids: CASSFTGGGYTF. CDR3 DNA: TGTGCCAGTAGTTTCACAGGGGGAGGCTACACCTTC.